The text below deals with one T cell receptor (beta chain). Its target is not known. This entry belongs to a study of shared clonotypes between healthy human individuals. Findings of the study overall: What rarefaction showed was incomplete sorted-subset sequencing despite large depth. Non-shared clonotypes had lower generation probabilities than clonotypes shared by all four sorted-subset donors.

Germline CDR1 LNHNV, CDR2 YYDKDF (reference sequence). This CDR3 region has 12 residues. The germline V and J ends were trimmed by 4 bases and 6 bases, with 10 bases remaining between them. The authors ran the assay at deep level. Only in-frame clones appear in the TCRdb table, and some are missing; sequencing was by immunoSEQ multiplex PCR. The sample records about 230,000 clones, under 80% being singletons. The sequencing input was memory CD4+ T cells sorted from blood. Subset described: CD45RA-negative fraction. This rearrangement joins TRBV15 to TRBJ2-7; D is ambiguous. The receptor was derived from a man younger than 45 in good health. The CDR3 DNA is TGTGCCACCAGCATTTTTGGCGGCGAGCAGTACTTC. Encoded protein: CATSIFGGEQYF.